This entry describes one T cell receptor (beta chain). The source of the sample is a study of OX40 agonist ivuxolimab in advanced cancers. In the study overall: Patient treatment consisted of intravenous ivuxolimab administration every 2 weeks at 0.01 to 10 mg/kg. Enrollees could have had prior anti-PD-1, anti-PD-L1 or anti-CTLA-4 therapy, which 40% to 45% had received.

The method was immunoSEQ multiplex PCR; TCRdb's version includes in-frame clones alone and lacks a portion of them. The sample includes around 35,000 clones, approximately 79% of them seen just once. This CDR3 contains 12 residues. CDR1 is GTSNPN and CDR2 is SVGIG in the germline V gene (reference sequence). The V call is TRBV30, the J call TRBJ2-5; D ambiguous. The end of the DNA is better explained by TRBJ2-7, so the J call may be wrong. Here the sequenced sample was CD4+ or CD8+ T cells sorted from blood, taken in a trial of the OX40 agonist ivuxolimab. The TCR comes from an adult with an advanced solid tumor such as melanoma, head and neck, liver or kidney cancer. CDR3 loop: CAWNGDSYEQYF. The CDR3 nucleotides are TGTGCCTGGAATGGGGATAGCTACGAGCAGTACTTC.